This T cell receptor beta chain appears in the sequencing data of a study of T-cell reconstitution after alpha-beta-depleted transplantation in children. The germline CDR1 and CDR2 sequences are SGHRS and YFSETQ. The CDR3 covers 15 residues. V gave up 4 bases and J gave up 2 bases; unmatched junction bases: 7. This clonotype was seen at least ten times. Unique molecular identifiers were incorporated into the prepared TCRbeta library. Using its own MiXCR run on the PCR reads, TCRdb lists one record per CDR3 protein. The sample includes a few hundred thousand distinct CDR3 sequences, about 12% of them seen just once.

V is TRBV5-1 and J is TRBJ2-7; 9 bases are a match to TRBD1. The receptor was isolated from a human donor who donated a stem cell graft to a child with combined immunodeficiency. The sample in question was PBMCs from the stem cell graft donor, obtained from the stem cell graft. CDR3 in amino acids: CASSLGQGRTYEQYF. The CDR3 DNA sequence: TGCGCCAGCAGCCTCGGACAGGGGAGGACCTACGAGCAGTACTTC.